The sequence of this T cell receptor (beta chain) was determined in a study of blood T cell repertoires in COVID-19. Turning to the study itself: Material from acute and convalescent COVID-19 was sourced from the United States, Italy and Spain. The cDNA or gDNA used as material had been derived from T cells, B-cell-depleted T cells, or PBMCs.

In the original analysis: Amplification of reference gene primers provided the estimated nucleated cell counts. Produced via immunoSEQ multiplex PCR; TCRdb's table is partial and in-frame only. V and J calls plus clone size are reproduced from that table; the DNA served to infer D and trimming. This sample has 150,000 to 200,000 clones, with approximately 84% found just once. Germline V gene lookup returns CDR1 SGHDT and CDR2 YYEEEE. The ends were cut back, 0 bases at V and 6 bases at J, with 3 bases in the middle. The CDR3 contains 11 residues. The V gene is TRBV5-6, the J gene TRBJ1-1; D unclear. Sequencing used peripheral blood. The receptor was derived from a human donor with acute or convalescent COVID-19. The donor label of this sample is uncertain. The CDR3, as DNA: TGTGCCAGCAGCTTGGCGGCTGAAGCTTTCTTT. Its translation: CASSLAAEAFF.